The text below deals with one T cell receptor beta chain. Antigen: not known. V dropped 5 bases and J dropped 0 bases, with 7 bases sitting between them. The germline CDR1 and CDR2 sequences are SQVTM and ANQGSEA. CDR3 length equals 12 residues. The data originate from a study of T cell responses to AZD1222 COVID-19 vaccine. As for the study in general: The study pooled second doses at about 4 or about 12 weeks. Study-wide results and limits: Females outnumbered males among donors, who were mostly white British; clonal diversity was possibly underestimated. At baseline, seropositivity was found in only a handful of AZD1222 recipients. Spike as a whole was targeted by vaccine-associated CD4 TCRs, dominant at 160-218 and 743-854.

The table came from immunoSEQ multiplex PCR; TCRdb's copy has only in-frame clones and leaves some out. This sample has 65,000 to 95,000 clones, with 80% found just once. The sequenced sample was peripheral blood, obtained on day 0 of AZD1222 vaccination. The receptor's source is an adult in good health. The chain links TRBV29-1 to TRBJ2-5; D gene unclear. CDR3 region: CSVLPNQETQYF. The CDR3 DNA reads as TGCAGCGTTCTTCCGAACCAAGAGACCCAGTACTTC.